This T cell receptor (beta chain) was recovered during a study of blood T cell repertoires in COVID-19. Overall study context: Samples came from the United States, Italy and Spain, spanning acute and convalescent COVID-19.

In the source study's methods: Amplification of reference gene primers was used by the study to estimate nucleated cell counts. Profiling relied on immunoSEQ multiplex PCR, and the TCRdb table lists in-frame clones only, not all of them. V, J and clone size are those of that table, while D and trimming were read from the DNA. Of around 200,000 clones in the sample, approximately 84% were seen once. The V and J ends lost 0 bases and 8 bases, in that order; junction bases with no gene match: 4. The CDR3 spans 13 residues. Germline V gene sequence: CDR1 SGHRS, CDR2 YFSETQ. Study members were between roughly 18 and 89 years old and lived in over 20 US regions. Clinical history reported by participants formed the basis on which cohorts were assigned.

The specimen sequenced was PBMCs or T cells enriched from blood (not recorded which). This TCR was recovered from a woman aged 30 to 39 who had recovered from COVID-19. V is TRBV5-1 and J is TRBJ1-2; 7 positions agree with TRBD1. Written as DNA, the CDR3 is TGCGCCAGCAGCTTGGAGGGGGCGGAAGGCTACACCTTC. It codes for CASSLEGAEGYTF.